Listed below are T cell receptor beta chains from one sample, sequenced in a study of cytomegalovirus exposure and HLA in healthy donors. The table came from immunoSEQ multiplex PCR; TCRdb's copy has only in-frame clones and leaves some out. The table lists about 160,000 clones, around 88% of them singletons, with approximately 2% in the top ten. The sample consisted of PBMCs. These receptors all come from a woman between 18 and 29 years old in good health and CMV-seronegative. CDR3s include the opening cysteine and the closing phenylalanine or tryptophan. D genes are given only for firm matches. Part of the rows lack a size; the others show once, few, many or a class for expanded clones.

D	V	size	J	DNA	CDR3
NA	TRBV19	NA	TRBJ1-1	TGTGCCAGTAGTATTAAGCCGGGGGACACTGAAGCTTTCTTT	CASSIKPGDTEAFF
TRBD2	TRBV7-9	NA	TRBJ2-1	TGTGCCAGCAGCTTGCGGGAGGGTAACAATGAGCAGTTCTTC	CASSLREGNNEQFF
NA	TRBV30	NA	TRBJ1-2	TGTGCCTGGAGCGAATATGTTCTTAACTATGGCTACCCCTTC	CAWSEYVLNYGYPF
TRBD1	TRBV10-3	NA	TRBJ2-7	TGTGCCATCAGTGAGTCTAACTGGGACAGCTCCTACGAGCAGTACTTC	CAISESNWDSSYEQYF
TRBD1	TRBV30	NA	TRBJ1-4	TGTGCGGGACAGGTCCCAAATGAAAAACTGTTTTTT	CAGQVPNEKLFF
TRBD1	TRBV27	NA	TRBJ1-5	TGTGCCAGCAGTCCGACAGGGGTCAATCAGCCCCAGCATTTT	CASSPTGVNQPQHF
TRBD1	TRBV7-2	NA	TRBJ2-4	TGTGCCAGCAGCTGGTCGACAGGGACAAAAAACATTCAGTACTTC	CASSWSTGTKNIQYF
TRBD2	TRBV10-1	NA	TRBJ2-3	TGCGCCAGCAGCAAACGGACTAGCGGGGGGCTAGGAGATACGCAGTATTTT	CASSKRTSGGLGDTQYF
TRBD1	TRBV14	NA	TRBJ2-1	TGTGCCAGCAGCTCACCCGGGACAGGGAGCTCCTACAATGAGCAGTTCTTC	CASSSPGTGSSYNEQFF
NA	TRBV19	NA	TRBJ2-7	TGTGCCAGTAGTATAGTGACAGGGACTGAGCAGTACTTC	CASSIVTGTEQYF
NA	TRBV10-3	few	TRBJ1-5	TGTGCCATCAGTGAGGACCTAGGGGATCAGCCCCAGCATTTT	CAISEDLGDQPQHF
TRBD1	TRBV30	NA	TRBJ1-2	TGTGCCTGGAGAAGGGGGCAGGGTAGCACCTTC	CAWRRGQGSTF
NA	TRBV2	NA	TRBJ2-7	TGTGCCAGCAGCGGGGAATACGAGCAGTACTTC	CASSGEYEQYF
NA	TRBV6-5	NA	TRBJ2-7	TGTGCTTCGGGCACCGGGAACGAGCAGTACTTC	CASGTGNEQYF